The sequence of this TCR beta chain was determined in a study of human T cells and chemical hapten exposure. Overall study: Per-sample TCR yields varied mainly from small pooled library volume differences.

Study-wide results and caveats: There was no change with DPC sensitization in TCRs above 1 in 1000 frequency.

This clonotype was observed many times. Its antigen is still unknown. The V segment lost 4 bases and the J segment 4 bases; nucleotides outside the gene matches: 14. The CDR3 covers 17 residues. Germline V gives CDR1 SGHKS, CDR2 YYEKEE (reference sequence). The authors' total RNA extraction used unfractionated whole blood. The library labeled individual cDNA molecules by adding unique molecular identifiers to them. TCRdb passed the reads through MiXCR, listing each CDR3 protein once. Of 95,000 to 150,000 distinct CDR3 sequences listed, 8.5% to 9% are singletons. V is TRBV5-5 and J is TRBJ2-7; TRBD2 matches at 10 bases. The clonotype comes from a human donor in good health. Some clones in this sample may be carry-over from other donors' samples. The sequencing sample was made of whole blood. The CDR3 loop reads CASSDSSGSSPFYEQYF. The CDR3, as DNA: TGTGCCAGCAGCGACTCTAGCGGGAGTTCTCCGTTTTACGAGCAGTACTTC.